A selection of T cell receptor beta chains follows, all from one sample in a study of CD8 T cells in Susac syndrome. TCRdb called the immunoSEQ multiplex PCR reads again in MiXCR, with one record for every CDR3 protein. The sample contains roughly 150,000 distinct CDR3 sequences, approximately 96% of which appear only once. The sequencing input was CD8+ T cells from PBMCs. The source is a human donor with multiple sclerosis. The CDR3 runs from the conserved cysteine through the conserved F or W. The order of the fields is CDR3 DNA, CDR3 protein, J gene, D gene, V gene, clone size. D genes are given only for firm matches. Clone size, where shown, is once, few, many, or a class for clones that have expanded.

DNA: TGTGCCAGCAGTTACTCGACAGGGGGCAATTCACCCCTCCACTTT
CDR3: CASSYSTGGNSPLHF
J: TRBJ1-6
D: TRBD1
V: TRBV6-2/TRBV6-3
size: once

DNA: TGTGCCAGCAGCGGAGGGGGGAATCAGCCCCAGCATTTT
CDR3: CASSGGGNQPQHF
J: TRBJ1-5
D: NA
V: TRBV13
size: NA

DNA: TGTGCCAGCAGCCAAGTCTTACTAGCCGTTGGTGAGCAGTTCTTC
CDR3: CASSQVLLAVGEQFF
J: TRBJ2-1
D: NA
V: TRBV3-1
size: NA

DNA: TGCGCCAGCAGCTTCCACATCTCGAACACCGGGGAGCTGTTTTTT
CDR3: CASSFHISNTGELFF
J: TRBJ2-2
D: NA
V: TRBV5-1
size: NA

DNA: TGTGCCAGCAGCTCGGACAGGGAGAGGCACGAGCAGTACTTC
CDR3: CASSSDRERHEQYF
J: TRBJ2-7
D: TRBD1
V: TRBV7-9
size: NA

DNA: TGTGCCAGTAGTATAGGGGACGGACATGAAAAACTGTTTTTT
CDR3: CASSIGDGHEKLFF
J: TRBJ1-4
D: NA
V: TRBV19
size: NA

DNA: TGTGCCAGCAGCGTAGGGAACAAGGGAGGATTGGGCGAGCAGTACTTC
CDR3: CASSVGNKGGLGEQYF
J: TRBJ2-7
D: NA
V: TRBV9
size: NA

DNA: TGTGCCAGCACAGGCGGGGGGCCAGCATTTGGCAGCGGGGAGCTGTTTTTT
CDR3: CASTGGGPAFGSGELFF
J: TRBJ2-2
D: TRBD2
V: TRBV9
size: NA

DNA: TGTGCCAGCAGCCCGACGGACTCCTACGAGCAGTACTTC
CDR3: CASSPTDSYEQYF
J: TRBJ2-7
D: NA
V: TRBV7-9
size: NA

DNA: TGTGCCAGCAGCCATGGACAGGGAGACGAGCAGTACTTC
CDR3: CASSHGQGDEQYF
J: TRBJ2-7
D: TRBD1
V: TRBV4-2
size: NA

DNA: TGTGCCAGCAGCCAAGATGGAGAAGGGGACGACTACAATGAGCAGTTCTTC
CDR3: CASSQDGEGDDYNEQFF
J: TRBJ2-1
D: NA
V: TRBV4-2
size: NA

DNA: TGTGCTAGTGGTTTGGCAGGGGGCTACGAGCAGTACTTC
CDR3: CASGLAGGYEQYF
J: TRBJ2-7
D: TRBD1
V: TRBV12-5
size: NA

DNA: TGTGCCAGCAGTGCGGGGTTCGGCTACGAGCAGTACTTC
CDR3: CASSAGFGYEQYF
J: TRBJ2-7
D: NA
V: TRBV25-1
size: NA

DNA: TGCGCCAGCAGCCAAGATCCATACGGGACAGGACATCAGCCCCAGCATTTT
CDR3: CASSQDPYGTGHQPQHF
J: TRBJ1-5
D: TRBD1
V: TRBV4-3
size: once

DNA: TGTGCCATCAGCGGGGACGAGCAAACGAACACCGGGGAGCTGTTTTTT
CDR3: CAISGDEQTNTGELFF
J: TRBJ2-2
D: NA
V: TRBV10-3
size: NA

DNA: TGCAGCGTTGAGGGGACGGTGGGAGGGAAAAACACTGAAGCTTTCTTT
CDR3: CSVEGTVGGKNTEAFF
J: TRBJ1-1
D: NA
V: TRBV29-1
size: NA

DNA: TGTGCCAGCGGCGTCAAATCAGGGGCCACCTACGAGCAGTACTTC
CDR3: CASGVKSGATYEQYF
J: TRBJ2-7
D: NA
V: TRBV7-9
size: NA

DNA: TGTGCCACCACTAACTTACGTTATTATGGCTACACCTTC
CDR3: CATTNLRYYGYTF
J: TRBJ1-2
D: NA
V: TRBV24-1
size: NA

DNA: TGTGCCAGCAGTCCTAAAACTAGCGGGGGGATTGGAGAGCAGTTCTTC
CDR3: CASSPKTSGGIGEQFF
J: TRBJ2-1
D: TRBD2
V: TRBV28
size: NA

DNA: TGTGCCAGCAGCCCCGAGGGACGGGGGGCGAAGACCCAGTACTTC
CDR3: CASSPEGRGAKTQYF
J: TRBJ2-5
D: NA
V: TRBV3-1
size: NA

DNA: TGTGCCAGCAGCCCCCATGAGGCCATCTATGGCTACACCTTC
CDR3: CASSPHEAIYGYTF
J: TRBJ1-2
D: NA
V: TRBV27
size: NA

DNA: TGTGCCAGCAGCTTAGGAGGGGGCGAGGATACGCAGTATTTT
CDR3: CASSLGGGEDTQYF
J: TRBJ2-3
D: TRBD1
V: TRBV7-8
size: once

DNA: TGTGCCAGCAGTGCCGCCGGGGGAGCGACCTACAATGAGCAGTTCTTC
CDR3: CASSAAGGATYNEQFF
J: TRBJ2-1
D: NA
V: TRBV12-3/TRBV12-4
size: NA

DNA: TGTGCCAGCAGCTTAGTTCGTTCCTACGAGCAGTACTTC
CDR3: CASSLVRSYEQYF
J: TRBJ2-7
D: NA
V: TRBV7-9
size: NA

DNA: TGTGCCAGCAGCACATCTCAGGGCCCTTACGAGCAGTACTTC
CDR3: CASSTSQGPYEQYF
J: TRBJ2-7
D: NA
V: TRBV13
size: NA

DNA: TGTGCCAGCAGCCAGGGCTACGAGCAGTACTTC
CDR3: CASSQGYEQYF
J: TRBJ2-7
D: NA
V: TRBV14
size: NA

DNA: TGTGCCAGCAGCCCGGACGGCCAAGAGACCCAGTACTTC
CDR3: CASSPDGQETQYF
J: TRBJ2-5
D: NA
V: TRBV7-9
size: NA

DNA: TGTGCCAGCAGTCCGGACTGGTGGGTGGGTAATGAGCAGTTCTTC
CDR3: CASSPDWWVGNEQFF
J: TRBJ2-1
D: NA
V: TRBV3-1
size: NA

DNA: TGTGCCAGCAGCCAAGACTACCTGGGGTACAATGAGCAGTTCTTC
CDR3: CASSQDYLGYNEQFF
J: TRBJ2-1
D: NA
V: TRBV14
size: NA

DNA: TGCAGTGCTAGCCCGGACCCGTTTCAAGAGACCCAGTACTTC
CDR3: CSASPDPFQETQYF
J: TRBJ2-5
D: NA
V: TRBV20-1
size: NA

DNA: TGCAGTGCTAGTTTGGGACCCTACACCTTC
CDR3: CSASLGPYTF
J: TRBJ1-2
D: NA
V: TRBV20-1
size: once

DNA: TGCAGCGTGGGACAGTCGAACACTGAAGCTTTCTTT
CDR3: CSVGQSNTEAFF
J: TRBJ1-1
D: TRBD1
V: TRBV29-1
size: NA

DNA: TGTGCCAGCAGCCCCCGTGGGGGATCCCACGGGACCCAGTACTTC
CDR3: CASSPRGGSHGTQYF
J: TRBJ2-5
D: NA
V: TRBV27
size: NA

DNA: TGCAGTGCTAGAGATCTCCAACAAGGCTACGAGCAGTACTTC
CDR3: CSARDLQQGYEQYF
J: TRBJ2-7
D: NA
V: TRBV20-1
size: NA

DNA: TGTGCCAGCAGTGGGCGACAAACGAACACCGGGGAGCTGTTTTTT
CDR3: CASSGRQTNTGELFF
J: TRBJ2-2
D: NA
V: TRBV25-1
size: NA

DNA: TGTGCCTGGCGAGGGCCCGGGACAGGCACAGATACGCAGTATTTT
CDR3: CAWRGPGTGTDTQYF
J: TRBJ2-3
D: TRBD1
V: TRBV30
size: NA

DNA: TGTGCCAGCAGCGGACCCGCCTATGGCTACACCTTC
CDR3: CASSGPAYGYTF
J: TRBJ1-2
D: NA
V: TRBV28
size: NA

DNA: TGTGCCAGCAGCGGAGCGCAGGATACGCAGTATTTT
CDR3: CASSGAQDTQYF
J: TRBJ2-3
D: NA
V: TRBV9
size: NA

DNA: TGTGCCAGCAGCTTAATCTATGGGGTCCAGACTCGCCTTCAGGAGACCCAGTACTTC
CDR3: CASSLIYGVQTRLQETQYF
J: TRBJ2-5
D: NA
V: TRBV7-2
size: NA

DNA: TGTGCCAGCCACACGCCGGACGGCTACACCTTC
CDR3: CASHTPDGYTF
J: TRBJ1-2
D: NA
V: TRBV7-9
size: NA

DNA: TGTGCCAGCAGCCAAGGGAGGGCCTCGGGACCCCTATGGAAGGCCCTCCACTTT
CDR3: CASSQGRASGPLWKALHF
J: TRBJ1-6
D: NA
V: TRBV3-1
size: NA

DNA: TGTGCCAGCAGCCAAGATAACCAAGAGACCCAGTACTTC
CDR3: CASSQDNQETQYF
J: TRBJ2-5
D: NA
V: TRBV3-1
size: NA

DNA: TGTGCCAGCAGGCATGGGACGAACACTGAAGCTTTCTTT
CDR3: CASRHGTNTEAFF
J: TRBJ1-1
D: NA
V: TRBV2
size: NA

DNA: TGTGCCAGCACGGGGGATGGCTACACCTTC
CDR3: CASTGDGYTF
J: TRBJ1-2
D: NA
V: TRBV9
size: NA

DNA: TGCGCCAGCACTGGGGCCACCCCATACAATGAGCAGTTCTTC
CDR3: CASTGATPYNEQFF
J: TRBJ2-1
D: NA
V: TRBV5-1
size: NA

DNA: TGTGCCAGCAGCCACCTAACCCAGGATGAAGCTTTCTTT
CDR3: CASSHLTQDEAFF
J: TRBJ1-1
D: NA
V: TRBV3-1
size: once

DNA: TGTGCCAGTAGTATAGCCAGGCATCATCAGCCCCAGCATTTT
CDR3: CASSIARHHQPQHF
J: TRBJ1-5
D: NA
V: TRBV19
size: NA

DNA: TGCGCCAGCAGCCAAATGGTCCAGGACCTCTCTGGAAACACCATATATTTT
CDR3: CASSQMVQDLSGNTIYF
J: TRBJ1-3
D: NA
V: TRBV4-3
size: NA

DNA: TGTGCCAGCAGTTCGGGCAGGGTGGATGAGCAGTTCTTC
CDR3: CASSSGRVDEQFF
J: TRBJ2-1
D: NA
V: TRBV12-3/TRBV12-4
size: NA

DNA: TGTGCCAGCAGTTACTCAGGGAACTCCTACAATGAGCAGTTCTTC
CDR3: CASSYSGNSYNEQFF
J: TRBJ2-1
D: NA
V: TRBV6-2/TRBV6-3
size: NA

DNA: TGTGCCAGCACCCTCACCGGGACTAGCTACGAGCAGTACTTC
CDR3: CASTLTGTSYEQYF
J: TRBJ2-7
D: TRBD2
V: TRBV28
size: NA

DNA: TGTGCCATTACGGACAGGGGATGGAACTATGGCTACACCTTC
CDR3: CAITDRGWNYGYTF
J: TRBJ1-2
D: TRBD1
V: TRBV28
size: NA